These T cell receptor beta chains were read from a single sample in a study of shared clonotypes between healthy human individuals. TCRdb's table, derived via immunoSEQ multiplex PCR, lists solely in-frame clones and lacks some. The repertoire holds millions of clones, with 85% to 95% as singletons. Sequenced material: naive CD4+ T cells sorted from blood. The receptors derive from a man between 18 and 35 years old in good health. Each CDR3 is given with its conserved first and last residue. The order of the fields is D gene, clone size, J gene, V gene, CDR3 DNA, CDR3 protein. A D gene is named only where the DNA matches it firmly. Clone size is not always given. Where it is, it says once, few, many or a class for expanded clones.

TRBD2	-	TRBJ2-7	TRBV7-2	TGTGCCAGCAGCTTGGGACTAGCGGGAGGGACCTTCTTC	CASSLGLAGGTFF
-	-	TRBJ1-4	TRBV10-3	TGTGCCATCAGTGTATACGGCCCCGGGGCGCGGGGTGGAGCAACTAATGAAAAACTGTTTTTT	CAISVYGPGARGGATNEKLFF
TRBD1	-	TRBJ1-4	TRBV2	TGTGCCAGCCGGGGACAGGGGGCAACTAATGAAAAACTGTTTTTT	CASRGQGATNEKLFF
-	-	TRBJ1-1	TRBV18	TGTGCCAGCTCACCACTGGGGGGGGCTAACACTGAAGCTTTCTTT	CASSPLGGANTEAFF
-	-	TRBJ1-1	TRBV6-1	TGTGCCAGCACCTCCTTGGGGCAGCTGAACACTGAAGCTTTCTTT	CASTSLGQLNTEAFF
TRBD2	-	TRBJ2-7	TRBV9	TGTGCCAGCAGCGTAGATCCCGGGAGGGCCTTCAGCAGGGTCTACGAGCAGTACTTC	CASSVDPGRAFSRVYEQYF
-	-	TRBJ2-7	TRBV6-5	TGTGCCAGCAGTTACTCAGGAAGGCCCTCCTACGAGCAGTACTTC	CASSYSGRPSYEQYF
-	few	TRBJ1-1	TRBV6-6	TGTGCCAGCAGTTACTTCGGAGACATGAACACTGAAGCTTTCTTT	CASSYFGDMNTEAFF
-	-	TRBJ2-2	TRBV7-2	TGTGCCAGCAGCTTAAGCAGAACGAACACCGGGGAGCTGTTTTTT	CASSLSRTNTGELFF
TRBD1	-	TRBJ1-2	TRBV7-2	TGTGCCAGCAGCTCCCAGACAGGGGTGCACTATGGCTACACCTTC	CASSSQTGVHYGYTF
-	-	TRBJ2-3	TRBV18	TGTGCCAGCTCTGGACTGTTTAGCACAGATACGCAGTATTTT	CASSGLFSTDTQYF
-	-	TRBJ2-3	TRBV28	TGTGCCAGCAGTTCACAGCCATCCAACCCGTATTTT	CASSSQPSNPYF
-	once	TRBJ1-3	TRBV7-8	TGTGCCAGCAGCTCCCGGGATTATGGAAACACCATATATTTT	CASSSRDYGNTIYF
-	-	TRBJ2-7	TRBV2	TGTGCCAGCAGGGGGTGGTTAGGCGAGCAGTACTTC	CASRGWLGEQYF
-	-	TRBJ2-7	TRBV6-6	TGTGCCAGCAGCCAAGTGGTGTACCGGACTTACGAGCAGTACTTC	CASSQVVYRTYEQYF
-	-	TRBJ2-5	TRBV5-4	TGTGCCAGCAGTCGGGCTCTGGAGCAAGAGACCCAGTACTTC	CASSRALEQETQYF
TRBD1	few	TRBJ1-6	TRBV5-1	TGCGCCAGCAGCACAGGACAGGGAAATTCACCCCTCCACTTT	CASSTGQGNSPLHF
-	-	TRBJ1-5	TRBV25-1	TGTGCCACGGGGGACGGGACTTTTAATCAGCCCCAGCATTTT	CATGDGTFNQPQHF
TRBD2	once	TRBJ2-5	TRBV5-1	TGCGCCAGCAGCTTGGGGGGACTAGCGGGTAGAGAGACCCAGTACTTC	CASSLGGLAGRETQYF
-	-	TRBJ2-3	TRBV5-1	TGCGCCAGCAGTGAGGGCAGTTCAGATACGCAGTATTTT	CASSEGSSDTQYF
-	-	TRBJ2-7	TRBV5-6	TGTGCCAGCAGCTTGGACAGGGTGGGCTACGAGCAGTACTTC	CASSLDRVGYEQYF
-	once	TRBJ2-3	TRBV14	TGTGCCAGCAGCGAAAGGGAGAGAGGGGTCACAGATACGCAGTATTTT	CASSERERGVTDTQYF
TRBD2	-	TRBJ2-5	TRBV2	TGTGCCAGCAGTGTATCGGCTAGCGGGGGTAAGACCCAGTACTTC	CASSVSASGGKTQYF
TRBD2	-	TRBJ2-5	TRBV25-1	TGTGCCAGCAGTGAAAGGACTAGCGGGACTCAAGCCCAGTACTTC	CASSERTSGTQAQYF
-	-	TRBJ1-5	TRBV6-5	TGTGCCAGCCCTATGAGTTACGGGCATCAGCCCCAGCATTTT	CASPMSYGHQPQHF
-	once	TRBJ1-5	TRBV5-6	TGTGCCAGCAGCTTTAGTTATAGCAATCAGCCCCAGCATTTT	CASSFSYSNQPQHF
TRBD2	-	TRBJ2-1	TRBV5-1	TGCGCCAGCAGCTTGACTAGCGGGAGAATGAGTGAGCAGTTCTTC	CASSLTSGRMSEQFF
-	-	TRBJ2-7	TRBV6-5	TGTGCCAGCAGTTGGGATCTGAGGGGCGGGCAGTACTTC	CASSWDLRGGQYF
TRBD1	once	TRBJ2-7	TRBV5-4	TGTGCCAGCACCTTTGCAACAGGGGGTTCCTACGAGCAGTACTTC	CASTFATGGSYEQYF
-	few	TRBJ2-2	TRBV6-5	TGTGCCAGCAGCCCGGACGGGAACACCGGGGAGCTGTTTTTT	CASSPDGNTGELFF
-	-	TRBJ2-7	TRBV10-3	TGTGCCATCAGTGGACAAACCTCCTCGTACGAGCAGTACTTC	CAISGQTSSYEQYF
-	-	TRBJ2-2	TRBV9	TGTGCCAGCAGCGTAGCAGGGGTGAACACCGGGGAGCTGTTTTTT	CASSVAGVNTGELFF
TRBD2	once	TRBJ2-1	TRBV19	TGTGCCACCGCCGCTGTTAGCGGGAGGCATGAGCAGTTCTTC	CATAAVSGRHEQFF
TRBD1	-	TRBJ1-3	TRBV6-1	TGTGCCAGCACTACGGACAGGGGGACTGGAAACACCATATATTTT	CASTTDRGTGNTIYF
-	once	TRBJ2-2	TRBV18	TGTGCCAGCTCACCAACCGCCACCGGGGAGCTGTTTTTT	CASSPTATGELFF
TRBD2	-	TRBJ2-7	TRBV18	TGTGCCAGCTCACCCCCCGGGCTAGCGGGAGGGATTTCCAACGAGCAGTACTTC	CASSPPGLAGGISNEQYF
-	few	TRBJ2-2	TRBV11-2	TGTGCCGGTCAAAACACCGGGGAGCTGTTTTTT	CAGQNTGELFF
-	once	TRBJ1-4	TRBV5-1	TGCGCCAGCAGACCCACCGGCCATAATGAAAAACTGTTTTTT	CASRPTGHNEKLFF
-	-	TRBJ1-1	TRBV14	TGTGCCAGCAGCCTTGGACCGGGGGGCACTGAAGCTTTCTTT	CASSLGPGGTEAFF
TRBD2	-	TRBJ2-2	TRBV7-8	TGTGCCAGCAGCTTGACTAGCGGCACCGGGGAGCTGTTTTTT	CASSLTSGTGELFF
-	-	TRBJ1-6	TRBV6-5	TGTGCCAGCAGTTTAATGCCCAGGGGTAATTCACCCCTCCACTTT	CASSLMPRGNSPLHF